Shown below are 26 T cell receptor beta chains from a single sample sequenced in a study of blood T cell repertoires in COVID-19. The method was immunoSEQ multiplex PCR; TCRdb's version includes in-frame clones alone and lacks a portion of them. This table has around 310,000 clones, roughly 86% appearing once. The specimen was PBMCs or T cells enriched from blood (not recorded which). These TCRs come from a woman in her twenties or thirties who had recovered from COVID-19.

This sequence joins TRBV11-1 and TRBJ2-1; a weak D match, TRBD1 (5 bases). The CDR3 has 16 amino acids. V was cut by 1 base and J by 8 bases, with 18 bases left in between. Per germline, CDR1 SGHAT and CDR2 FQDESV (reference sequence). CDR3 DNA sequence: TGTGCCAGCAGCTTAGAGGGGCCTGCCTTTAAGGATGAGCAGTTCTTC. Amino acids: CASSLEGPAFKDEQFF.

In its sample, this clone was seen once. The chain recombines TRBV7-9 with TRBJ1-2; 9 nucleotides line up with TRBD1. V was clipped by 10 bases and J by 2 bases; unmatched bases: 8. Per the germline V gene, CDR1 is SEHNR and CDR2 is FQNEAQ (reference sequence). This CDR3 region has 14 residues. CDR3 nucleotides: TGTGCCACCGAACAGGGGGCCTCCAACTATGGCTACACCTTC. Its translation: CATEQGASNYGYTF.

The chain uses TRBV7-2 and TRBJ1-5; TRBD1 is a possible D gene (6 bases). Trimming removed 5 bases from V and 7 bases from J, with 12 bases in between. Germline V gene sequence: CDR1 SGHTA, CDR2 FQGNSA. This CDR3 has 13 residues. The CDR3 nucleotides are TGTGCCAGCAGCACCCACCAGGGGCAGCCCCAGCATTTT. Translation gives CASSTHQGQPQHF.

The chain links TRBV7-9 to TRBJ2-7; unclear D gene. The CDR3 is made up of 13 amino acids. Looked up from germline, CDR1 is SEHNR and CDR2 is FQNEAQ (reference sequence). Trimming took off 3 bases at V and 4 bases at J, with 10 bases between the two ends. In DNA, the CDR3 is TGTGCCAGCAGCTTTCTCGGTGAATACGAGCAGTACTTC. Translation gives CASSFLGEYEQYF.

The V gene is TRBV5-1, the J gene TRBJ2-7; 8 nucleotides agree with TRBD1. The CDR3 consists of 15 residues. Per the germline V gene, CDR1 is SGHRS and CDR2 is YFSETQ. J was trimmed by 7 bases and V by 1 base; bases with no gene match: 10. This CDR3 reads CASSLRAQGAREQYF. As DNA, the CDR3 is TGCGCCAGCAGCTTGAGGGCCCAGGGGGCGCGGGAGCAGTACTTC.

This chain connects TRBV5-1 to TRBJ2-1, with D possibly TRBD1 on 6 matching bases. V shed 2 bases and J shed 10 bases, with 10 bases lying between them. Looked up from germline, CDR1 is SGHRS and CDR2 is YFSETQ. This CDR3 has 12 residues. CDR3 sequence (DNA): TGCGCCAGCAGCTTCACAGGGTTGGAGCAGTTCTTC. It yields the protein CASSFTGLEQFF.

In DNA form, the CDR3 reads TGTGCCAGCAGTTATTGGGGCCCTTCTAATTCACCCCTCCACTTT. Amino acids: CASSYWGPSNSPLHF. The chain couples TRBV6-5 to TRBJ1-6; D may be TRBD1 (5 bases). This CDR3 is built from 15 residues. Trimming left V 3 bases short and J 6 bases short, with 12 bases between. CDR1 is MNHEY, CDR2 SVGAGI, per germline.

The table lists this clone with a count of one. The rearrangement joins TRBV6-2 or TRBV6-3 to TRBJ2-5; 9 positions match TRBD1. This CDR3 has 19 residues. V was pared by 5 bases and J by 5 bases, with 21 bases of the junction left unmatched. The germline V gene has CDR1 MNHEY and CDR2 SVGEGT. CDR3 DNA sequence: TGTGCCAGCAGTGCCGCCCTCGGGACAGGGTTAGGGGCACAGGAGACCCAGTACTTC. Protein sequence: CASSAALGTGLGAQETQYF.

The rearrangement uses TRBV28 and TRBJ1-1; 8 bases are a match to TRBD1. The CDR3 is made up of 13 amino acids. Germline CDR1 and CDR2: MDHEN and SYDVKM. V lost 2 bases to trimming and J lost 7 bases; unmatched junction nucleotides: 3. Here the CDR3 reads CASSLGQGNEAFF. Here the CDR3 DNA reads TGTGCCAGCAGTTTAGGACAGGGCAATGAAGCTTTCTTT.

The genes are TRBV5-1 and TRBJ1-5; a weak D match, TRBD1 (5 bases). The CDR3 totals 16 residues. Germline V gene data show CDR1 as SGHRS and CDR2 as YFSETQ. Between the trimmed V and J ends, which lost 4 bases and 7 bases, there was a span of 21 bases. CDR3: CASSPRGGPGEQPQHF. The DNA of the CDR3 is TGCGCCAGCAGCCCTAGGGGAGGGCCGGGAGAACAGCCCCAGCATTTT.

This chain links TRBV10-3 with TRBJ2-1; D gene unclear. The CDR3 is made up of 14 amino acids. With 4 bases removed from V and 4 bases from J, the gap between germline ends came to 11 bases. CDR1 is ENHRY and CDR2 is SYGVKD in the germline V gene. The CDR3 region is CAISVELSYNEQFF. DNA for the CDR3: TGTGCCATCAGTGTTGAGCTCTCGTACAATGAGCAGTTCTTC.

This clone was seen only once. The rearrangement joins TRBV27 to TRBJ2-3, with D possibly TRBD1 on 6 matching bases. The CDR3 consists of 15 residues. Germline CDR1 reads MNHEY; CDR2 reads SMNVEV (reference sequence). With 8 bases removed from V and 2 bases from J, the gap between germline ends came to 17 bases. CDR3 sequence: CASRWATGLTDTQYF. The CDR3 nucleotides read TGTGCCAGCCGATGGGCAACAGGGCTCACAGATACGCAGTATTTT.

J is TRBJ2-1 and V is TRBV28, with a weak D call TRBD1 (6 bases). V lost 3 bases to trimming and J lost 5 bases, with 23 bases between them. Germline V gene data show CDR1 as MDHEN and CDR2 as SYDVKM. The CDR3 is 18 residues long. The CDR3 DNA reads TGTGCCAGCAGTTTTGTGGGGGCTTGGGGTATGGACCACAATGAGCAGTTCTTC. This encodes CASSFVGAWGMDHNEQFF.

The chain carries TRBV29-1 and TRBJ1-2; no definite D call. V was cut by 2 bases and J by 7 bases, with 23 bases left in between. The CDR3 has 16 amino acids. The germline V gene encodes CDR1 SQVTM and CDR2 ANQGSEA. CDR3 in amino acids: CSVEQREVGLGVGYTF. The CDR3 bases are TGCAGCGTTGAACAGCGGGAGGTGGGTTTAGGAGTTGGCTACACCTTC.

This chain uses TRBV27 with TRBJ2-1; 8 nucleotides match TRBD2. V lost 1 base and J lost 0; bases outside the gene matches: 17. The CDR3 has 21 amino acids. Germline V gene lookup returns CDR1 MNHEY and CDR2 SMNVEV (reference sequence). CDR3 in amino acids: CASSLFKSSGRLPSSYNEQFF. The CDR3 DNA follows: TGTGCCAGCAGTTTATTTAAATCCAGCGGGAGACTCCCTAGCTCCTACAATGAGCAGTTCTTC.

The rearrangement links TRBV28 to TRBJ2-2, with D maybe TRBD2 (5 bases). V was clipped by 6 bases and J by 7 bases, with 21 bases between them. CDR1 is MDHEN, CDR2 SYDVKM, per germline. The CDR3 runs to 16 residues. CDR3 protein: CASRGSGGVVGGELFF. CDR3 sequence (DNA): TGTGCCAGCAGGGGGAGCGGAGGAGTAGTTGGCGGGGAGCTGTTTTTT.

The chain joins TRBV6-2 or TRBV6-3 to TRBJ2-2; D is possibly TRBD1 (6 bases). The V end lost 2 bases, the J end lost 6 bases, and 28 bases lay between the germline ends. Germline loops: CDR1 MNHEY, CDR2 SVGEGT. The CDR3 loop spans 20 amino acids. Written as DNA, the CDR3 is TGTGCCAGCAGTTACGTAGCACAGGGCCGTTGGACCGAGAGGGCCGGGGAGCTGTTTTTT. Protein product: CASSYVAQGRWTERAGELFF.

The chain's CDR3 is CASSARLAGSQDTQYF. The CDR3 region has the DNA TGTGCCAGCAGCGCACGACTAGCGGGATCCCAAGATACGCAGTATTTT. This chain links TRBV4-2 with TRBJ2-3; 11 nucleotides line up with TRBD2. J was trimmed by 5 bases and V by 5 bases; bases with no gene match: 9. CDR3 size: 16 residues. In germline, CDR1 is LGHNA, CDR2 YNFKEQ.

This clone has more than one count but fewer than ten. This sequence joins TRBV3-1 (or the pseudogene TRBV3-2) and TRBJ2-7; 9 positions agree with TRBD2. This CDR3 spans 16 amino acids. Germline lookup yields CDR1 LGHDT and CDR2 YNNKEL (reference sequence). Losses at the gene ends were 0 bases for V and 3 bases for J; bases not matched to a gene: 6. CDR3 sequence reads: CASSQDPSGRIYEQYF. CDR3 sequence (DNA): TGTGCCAGCAGCCAAGACCCGAGCGGGAGGATCTACGAGCAGTACTTC.

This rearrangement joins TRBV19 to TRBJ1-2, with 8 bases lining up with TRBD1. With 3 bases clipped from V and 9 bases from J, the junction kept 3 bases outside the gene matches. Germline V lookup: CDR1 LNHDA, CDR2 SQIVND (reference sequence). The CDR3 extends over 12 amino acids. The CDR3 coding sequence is TGTGCCAGTAGTATTCGACAGGGGCGCTACACCTTC. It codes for CASSIRQGRYTF.

Here the CDR3 DNA reads TGTGCCAGTAGACGGGACAGGGGAAAAGACAATGAGCAGTTCTTC. This encodes CASRRDRGKDNEQFF. V and J are TRBV19 and TRBJ2-1; 10 bases match TRBD1. CDR1 and CDR2 (germline): LNHDA, SQIVND (reference sequence). V dropped 6 bases and J dropped 5; count of bases not matched to a gene: 7. CDR3 size: 15 residues.

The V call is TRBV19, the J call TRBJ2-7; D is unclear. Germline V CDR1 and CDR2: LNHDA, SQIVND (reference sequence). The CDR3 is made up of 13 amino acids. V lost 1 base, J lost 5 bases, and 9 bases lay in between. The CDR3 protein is CASSIAFRDEQYF. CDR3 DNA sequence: TGTGCCAGTAGTATAGCCTTTCGGGACGAGCAGTACTTC.

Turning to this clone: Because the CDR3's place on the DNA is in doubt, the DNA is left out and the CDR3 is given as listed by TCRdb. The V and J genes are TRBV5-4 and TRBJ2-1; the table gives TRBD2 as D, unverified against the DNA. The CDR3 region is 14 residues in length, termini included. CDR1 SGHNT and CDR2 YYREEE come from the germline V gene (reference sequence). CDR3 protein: CASSSTLGGSMQFF.

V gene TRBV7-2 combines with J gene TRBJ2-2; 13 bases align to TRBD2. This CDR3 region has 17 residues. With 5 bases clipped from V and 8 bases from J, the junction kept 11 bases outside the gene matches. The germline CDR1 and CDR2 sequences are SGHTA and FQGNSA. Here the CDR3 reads CASSPRPSTSGRGELFF. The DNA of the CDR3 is TGTGCCAGCAGCCCACGTCCGTCGACTAGCGGGAGGGGGGAGCTGTTTTTT.

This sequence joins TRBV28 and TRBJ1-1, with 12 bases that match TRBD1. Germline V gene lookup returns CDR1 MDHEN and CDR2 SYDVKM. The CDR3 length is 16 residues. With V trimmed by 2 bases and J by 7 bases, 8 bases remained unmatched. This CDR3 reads CASSLQLGTGGVEAFF. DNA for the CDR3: TGTGCCAGCAGTTTACAACTTGGGACAGGGGGCGTTGAAGCTTTCTTT.

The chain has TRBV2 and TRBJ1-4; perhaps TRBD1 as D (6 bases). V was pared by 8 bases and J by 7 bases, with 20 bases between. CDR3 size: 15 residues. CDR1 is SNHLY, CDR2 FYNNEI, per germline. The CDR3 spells CASHQGTGGGEKLFF. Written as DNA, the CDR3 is TGTGCCAGCCATCAGGGGACTGGGGGGGGTGAAAAACTGTTTTTT.